The T cell receptor beta chain under discussion was sequenced for a study of blood T cell repertoires in COVID-19. CDR1 KGHSH and CDR2 LQKENI come from the germline V gene. The CDR3 has 15 amino acids. Losses at the gene ends were 4 bases for V and 6 bases for J; bases not matched to a gene: 10. As processed by the authors: Amplification of reference gene primers provided the estimated nucleated cell counts. This table comes from immunoSEQ multiplex PCR, and its TCRdb copy is limited to in-frame clones, with some not included. D and trimming come from the DNA, and the V and J calls and clone size come from that table. The table includes fewer than 80,000 clones, 79% detected once.

This receptor was obtained from a woman aged 80 or over with active or convalescent COVID-19. The material sequenced was peripheral blood. The chain links TRBV18 to TRBJ2-7; 9 positions agree with TRBD2. The CDR3 DNA reads as TGTGCCAGCTCACACTTAACCGGGACTAGCAGCGAGCAGTACTTC. This sequence encodes CASSHLTGTSSEQYF.